This T cell receptor (beta chain) stems from a study of T-cell reconstitution after alpha-beta-depleted transplantation in children. The TCRbeta library incorporated unique molecular identifiers. MiXCR, run by TCRdb on the PCR reads, gives a single entry per CDR3 protein. Of hundreds of thousands of distinct CDR3 sequences listed, nearly 8% were seen once; the top ten hold around 10%. Regarding the study as a whole: At one year after transplant, newly produced T cells mostly accounted for T-cell counts and diversity. By about two months after transplant, alpha-beta T cells reportedly arose from several hundred graft clones that had expanded.

Germline values: CDR1 SGHTA, CDR2 FQGNSA. This CDR3 is 17 amino acids long. J was trimmed by 1 base and V by 3 bases; bases with no gene match: 9. Concerning this clonotype: What it recognizes is unknown. A much larger clone is a single base away; this may be a read error.

The source is a female patient aged 2-9 years who had a stem cell transplant for Fanconi anemia, so the T cells may come from the graft donor. The material sequenced was peripheral blood, taken 360 days after TCRalphabeta/CD19-depleted stem cell transplant. The chain uses TRBV7-2 and TRBJ2-3; 8 nucleotides line up with TRBD2. The DNA for the CDR3 is TGTGCCAGCAGCTTGAGGATAGCGGGGTTTGGCACAGATACGCAGTATTTT. Protein sequence: CASSLRIAGFGTDTQYF.